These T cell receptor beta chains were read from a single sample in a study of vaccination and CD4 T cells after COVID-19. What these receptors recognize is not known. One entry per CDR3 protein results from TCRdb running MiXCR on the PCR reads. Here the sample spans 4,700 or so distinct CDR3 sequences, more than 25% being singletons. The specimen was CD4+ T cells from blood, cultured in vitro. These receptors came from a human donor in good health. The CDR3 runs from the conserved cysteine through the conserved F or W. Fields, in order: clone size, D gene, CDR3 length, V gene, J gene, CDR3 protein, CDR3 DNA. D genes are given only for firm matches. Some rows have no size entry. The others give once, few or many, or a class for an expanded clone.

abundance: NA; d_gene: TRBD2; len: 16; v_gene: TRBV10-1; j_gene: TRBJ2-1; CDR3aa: CASSDSGLAGINEQFF; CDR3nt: TGCGCCAGCAGTGATTCAGGACTAGCGGGAATCAATGAGCAGTTCTTC
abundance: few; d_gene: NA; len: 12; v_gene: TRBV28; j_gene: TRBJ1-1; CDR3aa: CASVGTNTEAFF; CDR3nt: TGTGCCAGTGTTGGGACTAACACTGAAGCTTTCTTT
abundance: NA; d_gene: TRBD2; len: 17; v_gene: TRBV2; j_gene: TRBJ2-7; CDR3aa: CASNPAGGANRYYEQYF; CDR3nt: TGTGCCAGCAATCCAGCGGGAGGGGCCAACCGATACTACGAGCAGTACTTC
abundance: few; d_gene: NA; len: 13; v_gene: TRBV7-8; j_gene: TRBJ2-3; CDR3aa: CASSYLVQDTQYF; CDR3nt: TGTGCCAGCAGCTACTTAGTACAAGATACGCAGTATTTT
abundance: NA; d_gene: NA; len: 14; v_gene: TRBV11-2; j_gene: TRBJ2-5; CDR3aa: CASSLAQRVGTQYF; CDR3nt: TGTGCCAGCAGCTTGGCCCAGCGGGTTGGGACCCAGTACTTC
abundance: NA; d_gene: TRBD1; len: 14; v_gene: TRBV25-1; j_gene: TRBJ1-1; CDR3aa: CASSDQGGYTEAFF; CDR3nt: TGTGCCAGCAGTGACCAGGGGGGTTACACTGAAGCTTTCTTT
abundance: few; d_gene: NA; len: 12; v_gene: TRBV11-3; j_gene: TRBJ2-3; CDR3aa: CASSSRRDTQYF; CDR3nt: TGTGCCAGCAGCTCTCGCCGTGATACGCAGTATTTT
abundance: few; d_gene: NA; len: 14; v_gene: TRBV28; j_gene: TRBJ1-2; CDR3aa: CASLFRLGDYGYTF; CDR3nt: TGTGCCAGTTTGTTTCGTTTAGGGGACTATGGCTACACCTTC
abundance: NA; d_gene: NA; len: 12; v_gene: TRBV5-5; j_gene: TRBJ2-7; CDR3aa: CASSFTLYEQYF; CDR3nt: TGTGCCAGCAGCTTTACGCTCTACGAGCAGTACTTC
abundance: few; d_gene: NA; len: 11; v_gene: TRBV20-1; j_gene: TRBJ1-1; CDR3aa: CSASVDREAFF; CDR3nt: TGCAGTGCCTCGGTGGACAGAGAAGCTTTCTTT
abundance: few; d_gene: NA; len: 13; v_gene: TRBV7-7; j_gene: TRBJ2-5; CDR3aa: CASSLNGGETQYF; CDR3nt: TGTGCCAGCAGCTTGAACGGGGGAGAGACCCAGTACTTC
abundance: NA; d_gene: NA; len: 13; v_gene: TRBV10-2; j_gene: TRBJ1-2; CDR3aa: CASSTGSSYGYTF; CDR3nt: TGCGCCAGCTCAACAGGAAGCTCCTATGGCTACACCTTC
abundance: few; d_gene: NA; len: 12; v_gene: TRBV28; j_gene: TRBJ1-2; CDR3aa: CASSLGNYGYTF; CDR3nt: TGTGCCAGCAGTTTAGGGAACTATGGCTACACCTTC
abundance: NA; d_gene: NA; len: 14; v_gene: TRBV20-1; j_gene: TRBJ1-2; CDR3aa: CSARDRGAGDGYIF; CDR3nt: TGCAGTGCTAGAGATCGGGGGGCCGGGGATGGCTACATCTTC
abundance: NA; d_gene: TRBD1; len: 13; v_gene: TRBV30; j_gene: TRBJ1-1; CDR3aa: CAWSGQGNTEAFF; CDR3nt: TGTGCCTGGAGTGGACAGGGGAACACTGAAGCTTTCTTT
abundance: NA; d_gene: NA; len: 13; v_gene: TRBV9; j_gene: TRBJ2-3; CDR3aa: CASSVAPADTQYF; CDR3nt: TGTGCCAGCAGCGTAGCTCCAGCAGATACGCAGTATTTT
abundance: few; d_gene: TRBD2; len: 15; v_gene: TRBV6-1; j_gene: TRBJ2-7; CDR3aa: CASSGLAGGAYEQYF; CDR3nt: TGTGCCAGCAGTGGGTTAGCGGGAGGGGCCTACGAGCAGTACTTC
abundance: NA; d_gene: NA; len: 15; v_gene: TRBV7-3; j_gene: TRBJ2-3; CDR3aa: CASSLTLGPPDTQYF; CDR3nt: TGTGCCAGCAGCTTAACCCTAGGGCCGCCAGATACGCAGTATTTT
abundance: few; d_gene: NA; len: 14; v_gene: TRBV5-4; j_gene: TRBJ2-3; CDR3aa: CASSLFGSTDTQYF; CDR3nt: TGTGCCAGCAGCTTGTTTGGATCCACAGATACGCAGTATTTT
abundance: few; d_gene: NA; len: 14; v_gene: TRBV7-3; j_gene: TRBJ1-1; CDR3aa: CASSSGAGRTEAFF; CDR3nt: TGTGCCAGCAGCTCCGGGGCTGGTCGCACTGAAGCTTTCTTT
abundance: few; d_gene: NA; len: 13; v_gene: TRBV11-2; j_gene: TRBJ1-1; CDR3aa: CASSLTGDTEAFF; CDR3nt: TGTGCCAGCAGCTTAACGGGGGACACTGAAGCTTTCTTT
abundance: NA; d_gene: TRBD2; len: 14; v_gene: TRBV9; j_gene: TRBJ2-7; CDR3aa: CASSVGPGGYEQYF; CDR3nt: TGTGCCAGCAGCGTAGGCCCGGGGGGCTACGAGCAGTACTTC